The clone carrying this T cell receptor (beta chain) was detected only once. The sample belongs to a study of blood T cell repertoires in COVID-19. Study-wide background: Sites in the United States, Italy and Spain provided acute and convalescent COVID-19 samples. Sample material is recorded as cDNA or gDNA derived from T cells, B-cell-depleted T cells, or PBMCs.

In the original processing: Reference gene primer amplification gave nucleated cell count estimates. Profiling relied on immunoSEQ multiplex PCR, and the TCRdb table lists in-frame clones only, not all of them. V, J and clone size are those of that table, while D and trimming were read from the DNA. Of about 55,000 clones in the sample, 86% were seen once. Material for sequencing was peripheral blood. The sequence came from a man older than 75 with acute or convalescent COVID-19.

CDR3 amino acids: CASSIYRTGVYEQFF. CDR3 sequence (DNA): TGTGCCAGTAGTATCTACCGGACAGGGGTCTATGAGCAGTTCTTC. The chain combines TRBV19 with TRBJ2-1; the match to TRBD1 covers 9 bases. V lost 3 bases to trimming and J lost 8 bases; unmatched junction nucleotides: 8. CDR1 and CDR2 (germline): LNHDA, SQIVND (reference sequence). This CDR3 comprises 15 residues.